These T cell receptor beta chains were read from a single sample in a study of CD8 T cells in Susac syndrome. Using its own MiXCR run on the immunoSEQ multiplex PCR reads, TCRdb lists one record per CDR3 protein. The sample yields fewer than 350,000 distinct CDR3 sequences, approximately 89% seen once. Sequenced: CD8+ T cells from PBMCs. These receptors were taken from a human donor with multiple sclerosis. The CDR3 runs from the conserved cysteine through the conserved F or W. A D gene is named only where the DNA matches it firmly.

cdr3_aa: CASSAPFELRKLFF; cdr3_nt: TGTGCCAGCAGTGCGCCGTTTGAATTGAGAAAACTGTTTTTT; d_call: .; j_call: TRBJ1-4; v_call: TRBV5-8
cdr3_aa: CSVRAGRSSGANVLTF; cdr3_nt: TGCAGCGTCCGAGCGGGGCGAAGCTCTGGGGCCAACGTCCTGACTTTC; d_call: TRBD2; j_call: TRBJ2-6; v_call: TRBV29-1
cdr3_aa: CASSINRDEQYF; cdr3_nt: TGTGCCAGCAGCATTAACAGGGACGAGCAGTACTTC; d_call: .; j_call: TRBJ2-7; v_call: TRBV7-2
cdr3_aa: CSAEPGQDYNEQFF; cdr3_nt: TGCAGCGCCGAACCGGGACAGGATTACAATGAGCAGTTCTTC; d_call: TRBD1; j_call: TRBJ2-1; v_call: TRBV29-1
cdr3_aa: CSANDRDLSYEQYF; cdr3_nt: TGCAGTGCAAATGACAGGGACCTCTCCTACGAGCAGTACTTC; d_call: TRBD1; j_call: TRBJ2-7; v_call: TRBV20-1
cdr3_aa: CASSIGYEQYF; cdr3_nt: TGTGCCAGTAGTATAGGCTACGAGCAGTACTTC; d_call: .; j_call: TRBJ2-7; v_call: TRBV19
cdr3_aa: CSARETGGYYNEQFF; cdr3_nt: TGCAGTGCTAGAGAGACGGGAGGGTACTACAATGAGCAGTTCTTC; d_call: TRBD2; j_call: TRBJ2-1; v_call: TRBV20-1
cdr3_aa: CAWTENTGELFF; cdr3_nt: TGTGCCTGGACTGAAAACACCGGGGAGCTGTTTTTT; d_call: .; j_call: TRBJ2-2; v_call: TRBV30
cdr3_aa: CASSSRLAVSPSGANVLTF; cdr3_nt: TGTGCCAGCAGTTCCCGACTAGCGGTCTCCCCCTCTGGGGCCAACGTCCTGACTTTC; d_call: TRBD2; j_call: TRBJ2-6; v_call: TRBV28
cdr3_aa: CASSQYSGGSQPQHF; cdr3_nt: TGTGCCAGCAGCCAATACTCGGGGGGCAGTCAGCCCCAGCATTTT; d_call: .; j_call: TRBJ1-5; v_call: TRBV27
cdr3_aa: CASSYSLGEANEQFF; cdr3_nt: TGTGCCAGCAGTTACTCATTGGGGGAGGCCAATGAGCAGTTCTTC; d_call: .; j_call: TRBJ2-1; v_call: TRBV6-5
cdr3_aa: CSALAGAPYNEQFF; cdr3_nt: TGCAGTGCTCTAGCGGGGGCACCCTACAATGAGCAGTTCTTC; d_call: TRBD2; j_call: TRBJ2-1; v_call: TRBV20-1
cdr3_aa: CASSFGLAGENEQFF; cdr3_nt: TGTGCCAGCAGCTTCGGACTAGCGGGGGAGAATGAGCAGTTCTTC; d_call: TRBD2; j_call: TRBJ2-1; v_call: TRBV7-8
cdr3_aa: CSASTTGFQHF; cdr3_nt: TGCAGTGCTAGTACTACAGGGTTCCAGCATTTT; d_call: .; j_call: TRBJ1-5; v_call: TRBV20-1